The rows below give T cell receptor beta chains drawn from one sample of a study of T cell responses to AZD1222 COVID-19 vaccine. TCRdb's copy holds only in-frame clones and misses some; the assay was immunoSEQ multiplex PCR. The sample carries approximately 92,000 clones, just over 85% recorded once. The specimen comprised peripheral blood, sampled on day 0 of AZD1222 vaccination. These receptors all stem from an adult in good health. CDR3s include the opening cysteine and the closing phenylalanine or tryptophan. The D gene is left open where the match is weak. Rows may omit the clone size; those that give it use once, few, many or a size class.

>TRBD1|TRBV5-4|.|TRBJ2-2
TGTGCCAGCAGTCAGGACAGGGGGCCGGGGGAGCTGTTTTTT
CASSQDRGPGELFF
>TRBD2|TRBV28|.|TRBJ2-1
TGTGCCAGCAGTTCCCTAGCGGGGTGGGCCTGGAATGAGCAGTTCTTC
CASSSLAGWAWNEQFF
>TRBD2|TRBV7-2|once|TRBJ2-7
TGTGCCAGCAGCTTAGCAGTAGCTAGCGGCTACTCCTACGAGCAGTACTTC
CASSLAVASGYSYEQYF
>.|TRBV7-6|.|TRBJ2-7
TGTGCCAGCAGCTACCAGGCCGGGACACCGAGGGTCGAGCAGTACTTC
CASSYQAGTPRVEQYF
>.|TRBV14|once|TRBJ2-7
TGTGCCAGCAGCCACGGGAGCTCCTACGAGCAGTACTTC
CASSHGSSYEQYF
>TRBD2|TRBV5-6|.|TRBJ2-2
TGTGCCAGCAGCTTGGCTGGGGGACTAGCGGTCACCGGGGAGCTGTTTTTT
CASSLAGGLAVTGELFF
>.|TRBV5-5|.|TRBJ2-3
TGTGCCAGCAGCCCGCAAAGGGGGGATACGCAGTATTTT
CASSPQRGDTQYF
>.|TRBV6-5|.|TRBJ1-1
TGTGCCAGCAGCCGTGGGGGGAACACTGAAGCTTTCTTT
CASSRGGNTEAFF
>TRBD1|TRBV28|.|TRBJ2-2
TGTGCCAGCAGGTCGACAGGGACCGGGGAGCTGTTTTTT
CASRSTGTGELFF
>.|TRBV19|.|TRBJ1-1
TGTGCCAGTACCCCCGTGAGGGGTGAAACTGAAGCTTTCTTT
CASTPVRGETEAFF
>.|TRBV29-1|.|TRBJ2-7
TGCAGCGTTGGGACCCACTCCTACGAGCAGTACTTC
CSVGTHSYEQYF
>TRBD1|TRBV11-2|.|TRBJ2-7
TGTGCCAGCAGCTTAGTTGCCGACGGGACAGGGACCACCGAGCAGTACTTC
CASSLVADGTGTTEQYF
>TRBD2|TRBV28|.|TRBJ2-1
TGTGCCAGCAGTTTAACTAGCGGGAGTTACAATGAGCAGTTCTTC
CASSLTSGSYNEQFF
>.|TRBV5-6|.|TRBJ2-1
TGTGCCAGCAGCTTTTCTGTCAATGAGCAGTTCTTC
CASSFSVNEQFF
>TRBD2|TRBV18|.|TRBJ2-4
TGTGCCAGCTCACCTCAAACCGGGACTAGCGGGCTGGGGAAAAACATTCAGTACTTC
CASSPQTGTSGLGKNIQYF
>.|TRBV3-1/TRBV3-2|.|TRBJ2-3
TGTGCCAGCAGCCAAGAAGTAGATACGCAGTATTTT
CASSQEVDTQYF
>.|TRBV5-1|.|TRBJ1-5
TGCGCCAGCAGCGACCCCGGCGGTGTTAATGGCAATCAGCCCCAGCATTTT
CASSDPGGVNGNQPQHF
>.|TRBV28|.|TRBJ2-7
TGTGCCAGCAGTTTGGCCCGGCTTGGGATATACGAGCAGTACTTC
CASSLARLGIYEQYF
>TRBD1|TRBV2|.|TRBJ1-1
TGTGCCACGGGACAGCTTGAAGCTTTCTTT
CATGQLEAFF
>.|TRBV27|.|TRBJ1-2
TGTGCCAGCAGTAAACAGCCTGTCGTAGGCTACACCTTC
CASSKQPVVGYTF
>.|TRBV3-1/TRBV3-2|.|TRBJ1-5
TGTGCCAGCAGCCAAATGGCGAATCAGCCCCAGCATTTT
CASSQMANQPQHF
>.|TRBV29-1|.|TRBJ1-2
TGCAGCGTTGAAGTTCCGCCGGGTTGGGGCTACACCTTC
CSVEVPPGWGYTF
>.|TRBV11-2|once|TRBJ2-1
TGTGCCAGCAGCTTAGTGCCGGGTGGAGGGCCGATCTACAATGAGCAGTTCTTC
CASSLVPGGGPIYNEQFF
>.|TRBV7-6|.|TRBJ2-5
TGTGCCAGCAGCTTAGGACAGCAAGAGACCCAGTACTTC
CASSLGQQETQYF
>.|TRBV12-3/TRBV12-4|.|TRBJ2-5
TGTGCCAGCAGTTTAACAGAAGAGACCCAGTACTTC
CASSLTEETQYF
>.|TRBV27|.|TRBJ2-1
TGTGCCAGCAGTCCAGGCCTAGTTGGTGAGCAGTTCTTC
CASSPGLVGEQFF
>.|TRBV18|.|TRBJ1-2
TGTGCCAGCTCATCCCAGGGGGGCTACACCTTC
CASSSQGGYTF
>TRBD2|TRBV15|.|TRBJ2-1
TGTGCCACCAGCAGAACCAGGGGTCGAAGCGGGGGAGCCTTTCTCGATGAGCAGTTCTTC
CATSRTRGRSGGAFLDEQFF
>.|TRBV5-1|.|TRBJ2-1
TGCGCCACCAGAAGAGAACTAGCACAGAACAATGAGCAGTTCTTC
CATRRELAQNNEQFF
>.|TRBV6-5|.|TRBJ2-7
TGTGCCAGCAGTCTCGGGACGCCGGCGGGCGACGAGCAGTACTTC
CASSLGTPAGDEQYF
>.|TRBV18|.|TRBJ1-1
TGTGCCAGCTCACCCGTGGCAGGCCATACTGAAGCTTTCTTT
CASSPVAGHTEAFF
>.|TRBV12-3/TRBV12-4|.|TRBJ2-7
TGTGCCAGCAGTTTAGGGATCGCCTACGAGCAGTACTTC
CASSLGIAYEQYF
>.|TRBV14|once|TRBJ1-1
TGTGCCAGCAGCACATCCGTCAACACTGAAGCTTTCTTT
CASSTSVNTEAFF
>TRBD1|TRBV29-1|.|TRBJ1-1
TGCAGCGCCTCAGGGGCAGGGGGCTCTGAAGCTTTCTTT
CSASGAGGSEAFF
>TRBD1|TRBV19|.|TRBJ1-2
TGTGCCAGTATCCCGGACAGGGGGTATGGCTACACCTTC
CASIPDRGYGYTF
>.|TRBV7-8|.|TRBJ1-2
TGTGCCAGCAGCCTCACAAATATTCCGGGCTACACCTTC
CASSLTNIPGYTF
>.|TRBV10-3|.|TRBJ1-1
TGTGCCATCAGATCCCGACAGGCGAACACTGAAGCTTTCTTT
CAIRSRQANTEAFF
>TRBD1|TRBV4-2|.|TRBJ1-1
TGTGCCAGCAGCCAATCAGGGGGGTTTGCTTTCTTT
CASSQSGGFAFF
>.|TRBV4-2|.|TRBJ1-6
TGTGCCAGCAGCGCCGGGACTCCGGACCCCTATAATTCACCCCTCCACTTT
CASSAGTPDPYNSPLHF
>.|TRBV27|.|TRBJ2-1
TGTGCCAGCAGTTTCCTAACTGAGCAGTTCTTC
CASSFLTEQFF
>.|TRBV13|.|TRBJ1-1
TGTGCCAGCAGCTTCGGAGACAGCGGCCGTGAAGCTTTCTTT
CASSFGDSGREAFF
>.|TRBV7-9|.|TRBJ1-4
TGTGCCAGCAGCTTGGAAGGGTTGATAAATGAAAAACTGTTTTTT
CASSLEGLINEKLFF
>TRBD1|TRBV7-2|.|TRBJ2-6
TGTGCCAGCAGCCGCTCCGGGACAGGGTCTGGGGCCAACGTCCTGACTTTC
CASSRSGTGSGANVLTF
>.|TRBV12-5|.|TRBJ2-3
TGTGCTAGTGCCCCAATGAGGGCCACAGATACGCAGTATTTT
CASAPMRATDTQYF
>.|TRBV28|.|TRBJ2-7
TGTGCCAGCAGTTTAGTGGGCAGGGCGTCCGAGCAGTACTTC
CASSLVGRASEQYF
>.|TRBV4-1|once|TRBJ1-1
TGCGCCAGCAGCCGATCGGGAGTTGGGGCAGGGCGAGTTCTAACTGAAGCTTTCTTT
CASSRSGVGAGRVLTEAFF
>.|TRBV27|.|TRBJ2-1
TGTGCCAGCAGTTTATCCGGGGCGAATGAGCAGTTCTTC
CASSLSGANEQFF
>.|TRBV28|.|TRBJ1-5
TGTGCCACCCGAGCAGGGGATCATCAGCCCCAGCATTTT
CATRAGDHQPQHF
>TRBD2|TRBV15|.|TRBJ2-7
TGTGCCACCAGCAGAGATCAAGCGGGAGTCTACGAGCAGTACTTC
CATSRDQAGVYEQYF
>.|TRBV6-1|.|TRBJ1-6
TGTGCCAGCAGTGACATCGTAAGGCCGGGAACCCCTAATTCACCCCTCCACTTT
CASSDIVRPGTPNSPLHF
>.|TRBV11-3|.|TRBJ2-7
TGTGCCAGCAGCTTAGACACAGGCGCCGAGCAGTACTTC
CASSLDTGAEQYF
>TRBD2|TRBV28|once|TRBJ2-4
TGTGCCAGCAGCCTCGGGGGGGCGTCGGCCAAAAACATTCAGTACTTC
CASSLGGASAKNIQYF
>TRBD1|TRBV3-1/TRBV3-2|.|TRBJ1-1
TGTGCCAGCCTGCGACAGGGAATGAACACTGAAGCTTTCTTT
CASLRQGMNTEAFF
>.|TRBV30|.|TRBJ2-5
TGTGCCTGGAGTGCAGGGTCTAGCGTCCAAGAGACCCAGTACTTC
CAWSAGSSVQETQYF